The 30 T cell receptor beta chains given below trace back to one sample, sequenced in a study of PD-1 blockade in mismatch repair-deficient tumors (dated by TCRdb to about 2017). The library was generated by the immunoSEQ multiplex PCR assay. TCRdb mirrors the immuneACCESS table, restricted to in-frame sequences. Some clones are absent from its copies; in checked studies, under half trace to an unresolved V gene, and the reason for the others is unknown. The sample yields roughly 79,000 clones; approximately 80% were counted once. Approximately 5.1% of the sample is taken by the ten largest. The input for sequencing was peripheral blood, taken 44 weeks after starting pembrolizumab. The source is an adult with mismatch repair-deficient cancer.

The chain uses TRBV11-1 and TRBJ2-1; no firm D call. The CDR3 sequence is 15 residues long. Germline V gene lookup returns CDR1 SGHAT and CDR2 FQDESV (reference sequence). The V end was cut by 3 bases, the J end by 0 bases, with 9 bases between. CDR3 protein: CASSLGVNSYNEQFF. DNA of the CDR3: TGTGCCAGCAGCTTGGGCGTCAACTCCTACAATGAGCAGTTCTTC.

The V and J genes are TRBV18 and TRBJ2-5, with TRBD2 identical over 13 bases. V shed 4 bases, J shed 4 bases, and the junction held 3 bases outside the gene matches. The CDR3 is 15 residues long. Germline CDR1 reads KGHSH; CDR2 reads LQKENI. CDR3 DNA sequence: TGTGCCAGCTCACTCGGACTAGCGGGAGCAGAGACCCAGTACTTC. Protein product: CASSLGLAGAETQYF.

This chain links TRBV2 with TRBJ2-7; TRBD2 aligns across 13 bases. The CDR3 contains 15 residues. The ends lost 7 bases at V and 4 bases at J; junction bases unmatched: 7. Germline-derived CDR1 and CDR2 are SNHLY and FYNNEI. CDR3 nucleotide sequence: TGTGCCAGCAAAAGCGGACTAGCGGGAGCATACGAGCAGTACTTC. Encoded protein: CASKSGLAGAYEQYF.

The chain couples TRBV11-1 to TRBJ2-5; weak D call: TRBD1 (5 bases). This CDR3 has 15 residues. CDR1 SGHAT and CDR2 FQDESV come from the germline V gene (reference sequence). The V and J ends lost 0 bases and 4 bases respectively, with 12 bases between them. CDR3 bases: TGTGCCAGCAGCTTAGCGCCAGGGAACGGAGAGACCCAGTACTTC. It encodes CASSLAPGNGETQYF.

The chain joins TRBV18 to TRBJ1-1, with D hard to call. Looked up from germline, CDR1 is KGHSH and CDR2 is LQKENI. The V and J ends lost 5 bases and 1 base respectively, with 8 bases between them. This CDR3 contains 13 residues. The CDR3 region has the DNA TGTGCCAGCTCATCGACGGAGAACACTGAAGCTTTCTTT. Amino acid sequence: CASSSTENTEAFF.

The J gene is TRBJ1-5, the V gene TRBV27; no definite D call. Trimming removed 0 bases at V and 5 bases at J, with 5 bases between. CDR3 length: 13 residues. The germline V gene encodes CDR1 MNHEY and CDR2 SMNVEV (reference sequence). The CDR3 bases are TGTGCCAGCAGTTTATCGCCGTATCAGCCCCAGCATTTT. Its translation is CASSLSPYQPQHF.

The chain has TRBV30 and TRBJ2-1, with a possible D match to TRBD2 (6 bases). This CDR3 has 18 amino acids. Germline V gives CDR1 GTSNPN, CDR2 SVGIG (reference sequence). Trimming took off 4 bases at V and 4 bases at J, with 26 bases between the two ends. The CDR3 DNA is TGTGCCTGGACTCATTCCTTCGCGGTTAGCGGAACATACAATGAGCAGTTCTTC. Protein sequence: CAWTHSFAVSGTYNEQFF. The variable domain in full, with the rest retrieved from reference TRBV30 and TRBJ2-1, is SQTIHQWPATLVQPVGSPLSLECTVEGTSNPNLYWYRQAAGRGLQLLFYSVGIGQISSEVPQNLSASRPQDRQFILSSKKLLLSDSGFYLCAWTHSFAVSGTYNEQFFGPGTRLTVL.

The chain is built from TRBV7-9 and TRBJ1-1; TRBD1 might be the D (6 bases). The V and J ends lost 0 bases and 1 base respectively, with 15 bases between them. Germline V gene lookup returns CDR1 SEHNR and CDR2 FQNEAQ (reference sequence). This CDR3 has 17 amino acids. The CDR3 region has the DNA TGTGCCAGCAGCTTAGCTCCGTTAGGACAGAGGAACACTGAAGCTTTCTTT. This sequence encodes CASSLAPLGQRNTEAFF.

V is TRBV29-1 and J is TRBJ2-4; TRBD2 agrees at 7 bases. V dropped 0 bases and J dropped 8; count of bases not matched to a gene: 7. Germline V gene data show CDR1 as SQVTM and CDR2 as ANQGSEA. CDR3 length: 14 residues. CDR3 amino acids: CSVEEMEGRDIQYF. CDR3 in DNA: TGCAGCGTTGAAGAAATGGAGGGGAGGGACATTCAGTACTTC.

The rearrangement joins TRBV7-9 to TRBJ2-1, with D possibly matching TRBD2 (6 bases). CDR3 length: 16 amino acids. Trimming left V 2 bases short and J 7 bases short, with 18 bases between. Germline lookup yields CDR1 SEHNR and CDR2 FQNEAQ (reference sequence). The CDR3 loop is CASSLLGSGSSNEQFF. CDR3 bases: TGTGCCAGCAGCTTATTGGGAAGCGGGTCATCGAATGAGCAGTTCTTC.

This clone was seen a handful of times. This rearrangement joins TRBV12-5 to TRBJ2-7; no reliable D call. The CDR3 covers 13 residues. V was cut by 1 base and J by 0 bases, with 4 bases left in between. Germline V gives CDR1 LGHNT, CDR2 FRNRAP. DNA of the CDR3: TGTGCTAGTGGTTTGGGGGTCTCCTACGAGCAGTACTTC. It yields the protein CASGLGVSYEQYF.

CDR3 coding DNA: TGTGCCAGTAGGCCGGGACCTAAAGCAGCAGATACGCAGTATTTT. It encodes CASRPGPKAADTQYF. The genes are TRBV19 and TRBJ2-3, with D possibly being TRBD1 or TRBD2 (5 bases each). Trimming shortened V by 6 bases and J by 4 bases, and 17 bases separated the two germline ends. The CDR3 runs to 15 residues. Germline loops: CDR1 LNHDA, CDR2 SQIVND (reference sequence).

This clone was counted a single time. Other DNA sequences from this sample encode an identical CDR3 as well. This chain links TRBV27 with TRBJ1-1; D not certain. Germline CDR1 reads MNHEY; CDR2 reads SMNVEV (reference sequence). The CDR3 is 15 amino acids. V lost 6 bases and J lost 1, with 15 bases in between. DNA for the CDR3: TGTGCCAGCAGGACTACGGCATTGGCGAACACTGAAGCTTTCTTT. Translation gives CASRTTALANTEAFF.

The V gene is TRBV27, the J gene TRBJ1-1, with 8 bases matching TRBD1. Looked up from germline, CDR1 is MNHEY and CDR2 is SMNVEV (reference sequence). This CDR3 has 14 residues. V lost 4 bases and J lost 8; bases outside the gene matches: 9. For the CDR3, the DNA is TGTGCCAGCAGTTCGCTACTCCGGACAGGGGAAGCTTTCTTT. Residues: CASSSLLRTGEAFF.

The chain has TRBV4-1 and TRBJ2-7; 11 bases are shared with TRBD2. CDR3 length equals 15 residues. Germline V gene sequence: CDR1 MGHRA, CDR2 YSYEKL. Trimming cost V 4 bases and J 0 bases; bases outside gene matches: 2. This CDR3 reads CASSRTSGHSYEQYF. The DNA for the CDR3 is TGCGCCAGCAGCCGGACTAGCGGGCACTCCTACGAGCAGTACTTC.

The V and J genes are TRBV5-1 and TRBJ2-1; D unresolved. The V end lost 5 bases, the J end lost 0 bases, and 6 bases lay between the germline ends. CDR1 and CDR2 from the germline V gene are SGHRS and YFSETQ. The CDR3 spans 13 residues. CDR3 nucleotide sequence: TGCGCCAGCAGGGAGAGCTCCTACAATGAGCAGTTCTTC. Protein: CASRESSYNEQFF.

V gene TRBV30 combines with J gene TRBJ2-2; D is unresolved. This CDR3 is 12 amino acids long. Trimming stripped 2 bases from V and 3 bases from J, with 4 bases between. Germline V gene data show CDR1 as GTSNPN and CDR2 as SVGIG (reference sequence). In nucleotides, the CDR3 is TGTGCCTGGAGTTGGTACACCGGGGAGCTGTTTTTT. This codes for CAWSWYTGELFF.

The chain carries TRBV11-3 and TRBJ1-2, with TRBD1 as a possible D gene (6 bases). The CDR3 sequence is 13 residues long. Germline lookup yields CDR1 SGHNT and CDR2 YENEEA. V gave up 0 bases and J gave up 7 bases, with 9 bases separating them. CDR3: CASSLDRGGGYTF. CDR3 sequence (DNA): TGTGCCAGCAGCTTAGACAGGGGCGGTGGCTACACCTTC.

The J gene is TRBJ2-7, the V gene TRBV25-1; 9 bases are shared with TRBD1. The germline gives CDR1 MGHDK, CDR2 SYGVNS. This CDR3 contains 15 residues. With 4 bases clipped from V and 4 bases from J, the junction kept 8 bases outside the gene matches. The CDR3 nucleotides are TGTGCCAGCAGTGGGACCGGGACAGGGAGGTACGAGCAGTACTTC. Its protein is CASSGTGTGRYEQYF.

Only one count was recorded for this clone. The chain uses TRBV11-2 and TRBJ2-5; 7 bases are a match to TRBD2. Germline lookup yields CDR1 SGHAT and CDR2 FQNNGV. Trimming took 1 base from V and 5 from J; bases not matched to a gene: 7. This CDR3 is built from 15 residues. For the CDR3, the DNA is TGTGCCAGCAGCTTAGGGTCGGGAGCGGGGGAGACCCAGTACTTC. It encodes CASSLGSGAGETQYF.

The chain combines TRBV6-6 with TRBJ1-5, with 7 bases lining up with TRBD1. Trimming cost V 2 bases and J 0 bases; bases outside gene matches: 4. CDR1 is MNHNY and CDR2 is SVGAGI in the germline V gene (reference sequence). This CDR3 has 16 amino acids. The DNA of the CDR3 is TGTGCCAGCAGTTACCGGGACAGACCTAGCAATCAGCCCCAGCATTTT. Its protein product is CASSYRDRPSNQPQHF.

This chain joins TRBV27 and TRBJ1-5; weak D call: TRBD1 (5 bases). Per germline, CDR1 MNHEY and CDR2 SMNVEV (reference sequence). The ends were cut back, 8 bases at V and 4 bases at J, with 15 bases in the middle. This CDR3 contains 14 residues. The CDR3 reads CASSPGTENQPQHF. CDR3 nucleotide sequence: TGTGCCAGCTCCCCGGGGACTGAGAATCAGCCCCAGCATTTT.

The rearrangement uses TRBV27 and TRBJ1-5; unclear D gene. V was pared by 4 bases and J by 4 bases, with 8 bases between. The CDR3 contains 13 residues. Germline lookup yields CDR1 MNHEY and CDR2 SMNVEV (reference sequence). CDR3 in DNA: TGTGCCAGCAGTTACGGACGGAATCAGCCCCAGCATTTT. This gives the protein CASSYGRNQPQHF.

V gene TRBV25-1 combines with J gene TRBJ1-2; tentatively, D is TRBD1 (6 bases). The germline V and J ends were trimmed by 8 bases and 0 bases, with 10 bases remaining between them. The CDR3 has 13 amino acids. Germline CDR1 and CDR2: MGHDK and SYGVNS. CDR3 DNA sequence: TGTGCCAGCTCAACAGGGACTAACTATGGCTACACCTTC. Translated: CASSTGTNYGYTF.

The chain carries TRBV15 and TRBJ2-2; D gene uncertain. This CDR3 contains 16 residues. V gave up 0 bases and J gave up 0 bases, with 8 bases separating them. The germline gives CDR1 LNHNV, CDR2 YYDKDF (reference sequence). This chain's CDR3 is CATSREVRSNTGELFF. The CDR3 DNA follows: TGTGCCACCAGCAGAGAGGTCAGATCGAACACCGGGGAGCTGTTTTTT.

The chain uses TRBV6-1 and TRBJ1-1; no clear D gene. Trimming stripped 0 bases from V and 0 bases from J, with 14 bases between. Germline values: CDR1 MNHNS, CDR2 SASEGT. The CDR3 has 17 amino acids. CDR3 sequence (DNA): TGTGCCAGCAGTGAAGCGTATACGACCCCCATGAACACTGAAGCTTTCTTT. Residues: CASSEAYTTPMNTEAFF.

The chain is built from TRBV9 and TRBJ1-4, with D unresolved. This CDR3 is built from 15 residues. Germline V gives CDR1 SGDLS, CDR2 YYNGEE. V was pared by 4 bases and J by 3 bases, with 13 bases between. Here the CDR3 reads CASSPQDLANEKLFF. CDR3 nucleotides: TGTGCCAGCAGCCCCCAGGATTTGGCTAATGAAAAACTGTTTTTT.

This clone was picked up a small number of times. The chain joins TRBV5-4 to TRBJ1-5; D call uncertain. The CDR3 has 12 amino acids. In germline, CDR1 is SGHNT, CDR2 YYREEE (reference sequence). V shed 0 bases and J shed 3 bases, with 1 base lying between them. CDR3 in amino acids: CASSLDNQPQHF. CDR3 coding DNA: TGTGCCAGCAGCTTGGACAATCAGCCCCAGCATTTT.

This clone was observed a single time. The chain is built from TRBV2 and TRBJ2-5; D may match TRBD1 or TRBD2 (5 bases each). This CDR3 is 18 amino acids long. Trimming shortened V by 5 bases and J by 0 bases, and 22 bases separated the two germline ends. Germline V lookup: CDR1 SNHLY, CDR2 FYNNEI. The CDR3 DNA reads TGTGCCAGCAGTCCATCATCCCGGGACGCAGCTTACCAAGAGACCCAGTACTTC. Residues: CASSPSSRDAAYQETQYF.

V gene TRBV27 combines with J gene TRBJ2-5; 10 nucleotides line up with TRBD1. Germline V lookup: CDR1 MNHEY, CDR2 SMNVEV (reference sequence). The CDR3 is 15 amino acids. V shed 2 bases, J shed 3 bases, and the junction held 3 bases outside the gene matches. The CDR3 region is CASSLGTGAKETQYF. The CDR3 DNA reads TGTGCCAGCAGTTTAGGGACAGGGGCCAAAGAGACCCAGTACTTC.